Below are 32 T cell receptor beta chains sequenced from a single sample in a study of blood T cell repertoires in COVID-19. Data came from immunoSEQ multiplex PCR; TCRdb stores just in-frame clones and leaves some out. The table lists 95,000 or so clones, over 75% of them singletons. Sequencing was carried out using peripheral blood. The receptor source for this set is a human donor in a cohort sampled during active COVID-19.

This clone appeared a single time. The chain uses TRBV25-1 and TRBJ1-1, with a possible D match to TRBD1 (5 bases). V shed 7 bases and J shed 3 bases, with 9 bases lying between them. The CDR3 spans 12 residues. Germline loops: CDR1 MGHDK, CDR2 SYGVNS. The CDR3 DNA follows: TGTGCCAGCAAACGGGGGTACACTGAAGCTTTCTTT. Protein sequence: CASKRGYTEAFF.

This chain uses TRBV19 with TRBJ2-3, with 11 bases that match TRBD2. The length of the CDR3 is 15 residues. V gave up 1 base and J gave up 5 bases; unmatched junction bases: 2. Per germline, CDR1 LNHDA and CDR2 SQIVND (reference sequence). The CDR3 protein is CASSIGLAGRDTQYF. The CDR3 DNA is TGTGCCAGTAGTATAGGACTAGCGGGGAGAGATACGCAGTATTTT. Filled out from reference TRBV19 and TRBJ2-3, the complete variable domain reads DGGITQSPKYLFRKEGQNVTLSCEQNLNHDAMYWYRQDPGQGLRLIYYSQIVNDFQKGDIAEGYSVSREKKESFPLTVTSAQKNPTAFYLCASSIGLAGRDTQYFGPGTRLTVL.

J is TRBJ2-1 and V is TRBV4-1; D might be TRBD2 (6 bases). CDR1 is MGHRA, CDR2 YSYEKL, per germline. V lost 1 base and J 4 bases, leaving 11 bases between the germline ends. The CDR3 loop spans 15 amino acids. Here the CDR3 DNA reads TGCGCCAGCAGCCAAGGGCGGGACGGTTACAATGAGCAGTTCTTC. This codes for CASSQGRDGYNEQFF.

CDR3 in DNA: TGTGCCAGCCTACGGGACAGGGACACTGAAGCTTTCTTT. Translating it yields CASLRDRDTEAFF. The V and J genes are TRBV2 and TRBJ1-1; 9 bases are a match to TRBD1. This CDR3 region has 13 residues. The germline gives CDR1 SNHLY, CDR2 FYNNEI. V shed 8 bases, J shed 3 bases, and the junction held 4 bases outside the gene matches. Combining the CDR3 with reference TRBV2 and TRBJ1-1 gives the whole variable domain EPEVTQTPSHQVTQMGQEVILRCVPISNHLYFYWYRQILGQKVEFLVSFYNNEISEKSEIFDDQFSVERPDGSNFTLKIRSTKLEDSAMYFCASLRDRDTEAFFGQGTRLTVV.

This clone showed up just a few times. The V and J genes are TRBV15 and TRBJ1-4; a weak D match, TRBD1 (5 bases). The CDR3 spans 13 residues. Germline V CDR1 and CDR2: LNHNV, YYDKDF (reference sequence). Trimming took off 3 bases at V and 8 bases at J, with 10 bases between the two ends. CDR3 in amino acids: CATSSPTDEKLFF. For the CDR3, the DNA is TGTGCCACCAGCAGCCCGACAGACGAAAAACTGTTTTTT.

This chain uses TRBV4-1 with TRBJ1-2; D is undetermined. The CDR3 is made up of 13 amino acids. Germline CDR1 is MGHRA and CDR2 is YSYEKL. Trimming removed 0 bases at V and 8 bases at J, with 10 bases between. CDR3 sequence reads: CASSQESYGGYTF. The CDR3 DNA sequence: TGCGCCAGCAGCCAAGAGTCTTATGGCGGCTACACCTTC.

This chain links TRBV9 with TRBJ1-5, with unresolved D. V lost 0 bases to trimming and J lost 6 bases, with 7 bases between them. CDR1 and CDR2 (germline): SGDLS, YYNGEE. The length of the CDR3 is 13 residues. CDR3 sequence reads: CASSVDSVQPQHF. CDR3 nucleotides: TGTGCCAGCAGCGTAGATTCAGTTCAGCCCCAGCATTTT.

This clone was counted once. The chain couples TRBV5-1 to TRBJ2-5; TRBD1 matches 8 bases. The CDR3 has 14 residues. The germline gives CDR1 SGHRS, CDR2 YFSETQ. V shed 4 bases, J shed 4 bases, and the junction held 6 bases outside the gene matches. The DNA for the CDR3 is TGCGCCAGCAGCACCGGACAGGGAAGAGAGACCCAGTACTTC. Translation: CASSTGQGRETQYF.

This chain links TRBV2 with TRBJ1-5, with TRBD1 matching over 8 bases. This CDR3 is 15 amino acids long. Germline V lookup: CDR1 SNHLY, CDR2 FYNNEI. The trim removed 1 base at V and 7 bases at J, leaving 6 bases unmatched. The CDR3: CASSEGAGGSQPQHF. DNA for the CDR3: TGTGCCAGCAGTGAAGGGGCAGGGGGCAGCCAGCCCCAGCATTTT.

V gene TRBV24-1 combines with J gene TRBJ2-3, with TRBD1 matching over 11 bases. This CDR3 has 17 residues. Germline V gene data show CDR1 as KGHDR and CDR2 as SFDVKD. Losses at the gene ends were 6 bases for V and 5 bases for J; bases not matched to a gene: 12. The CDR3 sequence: CATSRTGGLSAGDTQYF. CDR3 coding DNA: TGTGCCACCAGTAGGACAGGGGGCTTATCTGCGGGAGATACGCAGTATTTT.

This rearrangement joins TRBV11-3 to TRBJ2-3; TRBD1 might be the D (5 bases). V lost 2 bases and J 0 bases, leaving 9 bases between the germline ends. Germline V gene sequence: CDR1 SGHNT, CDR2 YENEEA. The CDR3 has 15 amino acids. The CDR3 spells CASSLTGQSTDTQYF. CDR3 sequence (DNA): TGTGCCAGCAGCTTAACAGGCCAAAGCACAGATACGCAGTATTTT. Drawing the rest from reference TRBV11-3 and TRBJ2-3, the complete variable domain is EAGVVQSPRYKIIEKKQPVAFWCNPISGHNTLYWYLQNLGQGPELLIRYENEEAVDDSQLPKDRFSAERLKGVDSTLKIQPAELGDSAVYLCASSLTGQSTDTQYFGPGTRLTVL.

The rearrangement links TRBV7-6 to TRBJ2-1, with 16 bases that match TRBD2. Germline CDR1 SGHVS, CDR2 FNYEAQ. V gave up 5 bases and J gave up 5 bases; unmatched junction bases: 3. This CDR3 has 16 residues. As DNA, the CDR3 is TGTGCCAGCAGCAAGGGACTAGCGGGGGGGAACAATGAGCAGTTCTTC. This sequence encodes CASSKGLAGGNNEQFF. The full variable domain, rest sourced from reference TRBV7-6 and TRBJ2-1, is GAGVSQSPRYKVTKRGQDVALRCDPISGHVSLYWYRQALGQGPEFLTYFNYEAQQDKSGLPNDRFSAERPEGSISTLTIQRTEQRDSAMYRCASSKGLAGGNNEQFFGPGTRLTVL.

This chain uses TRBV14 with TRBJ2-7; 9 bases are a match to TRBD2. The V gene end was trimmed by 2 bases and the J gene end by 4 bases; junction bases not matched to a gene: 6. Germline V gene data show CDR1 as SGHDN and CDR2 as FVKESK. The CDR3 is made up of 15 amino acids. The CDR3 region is CASSQRGTSNYEQYF. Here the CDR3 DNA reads TGTGCCAGCAGCCAAAGGGGGACTAGCAATTACGAGCAGTACTTC.

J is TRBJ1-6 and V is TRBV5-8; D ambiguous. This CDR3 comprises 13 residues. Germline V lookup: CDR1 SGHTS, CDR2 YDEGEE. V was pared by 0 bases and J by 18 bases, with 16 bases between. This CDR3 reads CASSLVEGTINHF. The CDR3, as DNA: TGTGCCAGCAGCTTGGTGGAGGGTACAATTAACCACTTT.

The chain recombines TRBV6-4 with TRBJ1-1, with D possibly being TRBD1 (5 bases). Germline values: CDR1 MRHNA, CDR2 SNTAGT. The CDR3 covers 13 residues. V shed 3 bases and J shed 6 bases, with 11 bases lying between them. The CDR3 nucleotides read TGTGCCAGCAGTGAACAGGCGTCCGCTGAAGCTTTCTTT. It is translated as CASSEQASAEAFF.

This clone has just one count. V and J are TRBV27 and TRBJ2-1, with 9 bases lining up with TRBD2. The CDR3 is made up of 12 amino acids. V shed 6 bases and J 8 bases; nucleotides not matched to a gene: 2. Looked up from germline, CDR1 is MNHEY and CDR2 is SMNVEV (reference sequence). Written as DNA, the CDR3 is TGTGCCAGCAGAGCGGGGGGCGATGAGCAGTTCTTC. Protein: CASRAGGDEQFF.

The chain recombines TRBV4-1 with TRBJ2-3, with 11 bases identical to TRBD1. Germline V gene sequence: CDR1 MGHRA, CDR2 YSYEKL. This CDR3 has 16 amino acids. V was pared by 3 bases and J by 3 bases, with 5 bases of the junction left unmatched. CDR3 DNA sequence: TGCGCCAGCAGCCAGGGGACAGGGGGTTTGACAGATACGCAGTATTTT. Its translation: CASSQGTGGLTDTQYF.

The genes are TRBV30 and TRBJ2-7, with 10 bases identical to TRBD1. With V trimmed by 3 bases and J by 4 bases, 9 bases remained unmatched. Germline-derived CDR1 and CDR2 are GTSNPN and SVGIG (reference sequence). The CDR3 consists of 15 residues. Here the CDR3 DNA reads TGTGCCTGGAGACCCGGGACAGGGGTTGGGTACGAGCAGTACTTC. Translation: CAWRPGTGVGYEQYF.

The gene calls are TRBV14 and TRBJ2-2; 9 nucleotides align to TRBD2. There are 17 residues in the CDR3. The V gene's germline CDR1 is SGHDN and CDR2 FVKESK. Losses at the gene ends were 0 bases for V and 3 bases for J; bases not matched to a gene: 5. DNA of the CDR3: TGTGCCAGCAGCCAAGACCGACTAGCGGCCGACACCGGGGAGCTGTTTTTT. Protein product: CASSQDRLAADTGELFF.

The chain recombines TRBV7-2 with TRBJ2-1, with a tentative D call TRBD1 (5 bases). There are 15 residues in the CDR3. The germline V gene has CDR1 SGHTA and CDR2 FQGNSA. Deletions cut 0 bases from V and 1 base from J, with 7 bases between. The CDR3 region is CASSLAQGSYNEQFF. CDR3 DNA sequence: TGTGCCAGCAGCTTAGCGCAGGGTTCCTACAATGAGCAGTTCTTC.

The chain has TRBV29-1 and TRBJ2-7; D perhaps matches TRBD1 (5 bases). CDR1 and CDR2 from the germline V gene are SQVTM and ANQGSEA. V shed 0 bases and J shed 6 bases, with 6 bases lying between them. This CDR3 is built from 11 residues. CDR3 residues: CSVEDRAEQYF. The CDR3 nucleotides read TGCAGCGTTGAAGACAGGGCCGAGCAGTACTTC.

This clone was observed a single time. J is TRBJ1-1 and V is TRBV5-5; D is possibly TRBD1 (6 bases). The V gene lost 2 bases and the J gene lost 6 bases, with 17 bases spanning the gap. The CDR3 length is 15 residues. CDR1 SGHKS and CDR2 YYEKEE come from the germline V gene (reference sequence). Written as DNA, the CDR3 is TGTGCCAGCAGCTTCGGGGGGCAGGAACTACCTGAAGCTTTCTTT. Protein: CASSFGGQELPEAFF.

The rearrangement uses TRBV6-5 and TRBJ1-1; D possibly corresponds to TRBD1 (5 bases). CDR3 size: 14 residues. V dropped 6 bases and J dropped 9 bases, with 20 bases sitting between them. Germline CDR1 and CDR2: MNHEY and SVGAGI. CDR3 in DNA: TGTGCCAGCAGACTCCCGTCGGGGGTGGCCCAAGCTTTCTTT. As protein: CASRLPSGVAQAFF.

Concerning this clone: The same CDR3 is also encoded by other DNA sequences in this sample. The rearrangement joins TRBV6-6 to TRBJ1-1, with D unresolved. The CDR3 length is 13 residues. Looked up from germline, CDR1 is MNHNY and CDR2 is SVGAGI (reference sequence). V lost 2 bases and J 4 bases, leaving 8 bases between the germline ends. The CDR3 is CASSYDGSTEAFF. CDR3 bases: TGTGCCAGCAGTTACGATGGGAGCACTGAAGCTTTCTTT.

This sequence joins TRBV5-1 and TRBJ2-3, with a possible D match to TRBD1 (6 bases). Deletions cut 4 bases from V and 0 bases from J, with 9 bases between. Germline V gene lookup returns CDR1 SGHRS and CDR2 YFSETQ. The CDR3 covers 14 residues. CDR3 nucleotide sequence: TGCGCCAGCAGCCTGACAGGTAGCACAGATACGCAGTATTTT. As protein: CASSLTGSTDTQYF. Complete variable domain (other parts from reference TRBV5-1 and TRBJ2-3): KAGVTQTPRYLIKTRGQQVTLSCSPISGHRSVSWYQQTPGQGLQFLFEYFSETQRNKGNFPGRFSGRQFSNSRSEMNVSTLELGDSALYLCASSLTGSTDTQYFGPGTRLTVL.

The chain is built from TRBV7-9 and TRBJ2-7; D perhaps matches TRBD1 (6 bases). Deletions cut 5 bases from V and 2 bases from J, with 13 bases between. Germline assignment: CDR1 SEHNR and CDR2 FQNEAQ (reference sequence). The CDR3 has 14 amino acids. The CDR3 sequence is CASSLPQGPYEQYF. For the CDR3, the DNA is TGTGCCAGCAGCCTCCCCCAGGGGCCCTACGAGCAGTACTTC.

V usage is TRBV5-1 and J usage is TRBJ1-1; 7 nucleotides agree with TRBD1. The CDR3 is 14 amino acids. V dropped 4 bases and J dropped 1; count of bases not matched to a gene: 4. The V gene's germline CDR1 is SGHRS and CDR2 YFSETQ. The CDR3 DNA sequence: TGCGCCAGCAGCCCTAGGGGGCGGAACACTGAAGCTTTCTTT. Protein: CASSPRGRNTEAFF.

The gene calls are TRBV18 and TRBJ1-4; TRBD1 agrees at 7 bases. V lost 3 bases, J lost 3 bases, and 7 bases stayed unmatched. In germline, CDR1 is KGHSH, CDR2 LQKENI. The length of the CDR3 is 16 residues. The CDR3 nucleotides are TGTGCCAGCTCACCGCCCAACAGGGGACCTAATGAAAAACTGTTTTTT. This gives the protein CASSPPNRGPNEKLFF. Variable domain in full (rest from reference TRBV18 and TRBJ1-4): NAGVMQNPRHLVRRRGQEARLRCSPMKGHSHVYWYRQLPEEGLKFMVYLQKENIIDESGMPKERFSAEFPKEGPSILRIQQVVRGDSAAYFCASSPPNRGPNEKLFFGSGTQLSVL.

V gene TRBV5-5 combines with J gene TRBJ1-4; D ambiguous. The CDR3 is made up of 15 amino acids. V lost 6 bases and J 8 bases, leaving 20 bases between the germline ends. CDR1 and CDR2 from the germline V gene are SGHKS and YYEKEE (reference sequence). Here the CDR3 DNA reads TGTGCCAGCAAGAGTTGGGAGGTCGGCGGGGAAAAACTGTTTTTT. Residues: CASKSWEVGGEKLFF.

CDR3 region: CSASGTGTNYGYTF. In DNA form, the CDR3 reads TGCAGTGCTAGTGGGACAGGGACTAACTATGGCTACACCTTC. The chain couples TRBV20-1 to TRBJ1-2, with 9 bases fitting TRBD1. Germline trimming cut 3 bases from V and 0 bases from J; bases unmatched to any gene: 2. Germline lookup yields CDR1 DFQATT and CDR2 SNEGSKA (reference sequence). The CDR3 has 14 amino acids.

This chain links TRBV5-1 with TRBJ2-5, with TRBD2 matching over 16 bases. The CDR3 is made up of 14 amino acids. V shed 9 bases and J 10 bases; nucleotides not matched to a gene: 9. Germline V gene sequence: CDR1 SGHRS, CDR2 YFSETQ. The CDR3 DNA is TGCGCCACCGGGACTAGCGGGGGGGCGTCGGACCAGTACTTC. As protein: CATGTSGGASDQYF.

The CDR3 bases are TGTGCCAGCTGCTCGTTCCCCTCTGGAAACACCATATATTTT. Residues: CASCSFPSGNTIYF. The chain couples TRBV7-9 to TRBJ1-3; no reliable D call. Trimming removed 8 bases from V and 0 bases from J, with 11 bases in between. The CDR3 is made up of 14 amino acids. Per germline, CDR1 SEHNR and CDR2 FQNEAQ (reference sequence). Full variable domain (rest looked up from reference TRBV7-9 and TRBJ1-3): DTGVSQNPRHKITKRGQNVTFRCDPISEHNRLYWYRQTLGQGPEFLTYFQNEAQLEKSRLLSDRFSAERPKGSFSTLEIQRTEQGDSAMYLCASCSFPSGNTIYFGEGSWLTVV.